The 25 T cell receptor beta chains listed next were all sequenced from one sample in a study of blood T cell repertoires in COVID-19 (dated by TCRdb to 2020 to 2021). Libraries came from the immunoSEQ multiplex PCR assay. The clones in this table, taken by TCRdb from immuneACCESS, are in-frame only. Not every clone is retained; where verified, under half of the shortfall comes from an unresolved V gene, and the cause of the rest is unknown. Recorded for this sample are about 73,000 clones; around 88% of them occurred a single time. The ten largest clones capture roughly 5% of the sample. The sequenced sample was peripheral blood. The receptors stem from a man aged 50-60 years with active COVID-19.

This clone has more than one count but fewer than ten. The chain's CDR3 is CASSQGLAENTGELFF. DNA for the CDR3: TGCGCCAGCAGCCAAGGGCTAGCGGAGAACACCGGGGAGCTGTTTTTT. This chain links TRBV4-1 with TRBJ2-2; 7 nucleotides agree with TRBD2. In germline, CDR1 is MGHRA, CDR2 YSYEKL. Trimming cost V 1 base and J 1 base; bases outside gene matches: 3. The CDR3 contains 16 residues.

The rearrangement links TRBV4-3 to TRBJ2-2; TRBD2 aligns across 7 bases. V lost 1 base and J lost 6; bases outside the gene matches: 26. The CDR3 covers 22 residues. Germline V CDR1 and CDR2: LGHNA, YSLEER. The CDR3 DNA sequence: TGCGCCAGCAGCCAAGCTCTATCGGCCGGGTCTAGCGGACCCCACTCGGCCGGGGAGCTGTTTTTT. Amino acids: CASSQALSAGSSGPHSAGELFF.

The chain combines TRBV2 with TRBJ2-3; D is possibly TRBD2 (5 bases). The CDR3 extends over 15 amino acids. Trimming shortened V by 7 bases and J by 1 base, and 15 bases separated the two germline ends. CDR1 is SNHLY and CDR2 is FYNNEI in the germline V gene. The CDR3, as DNA: TGTGCCAGCACCCCGGACGGGGATGGCACAGATACGCAGTATTTT. Its translation is CASTPDGDGTDTQYF.

The V gene is TRBV30, the J gene TRBJ2-5; perhaps TRBD2 as D (6 bases). The germline CDR1 and CDR2 sequences are GTSNPN and SVGIG (reference sequence). V was pared by 3 bases and J by 5 bases, with 19 bases between. The CDR3 runs to 15 residues. The CDR3 sequence: CAWRPPPYSGETQYF. The CDR3 coding sequence is TGTGCCTGGAGACCCCCACCCTATAGCGGTGAGACCCAGTACTTC.

V is TRBV30 and J is TRBJ1-3; D unclear. Germline CDR1 and CDR2: GTSNPN and SVGIG (reference sequence). V lost 3 bases and J 0 bases, leaving 15 bases between the germline ends. This CDR3 region has 16 residues. CDR3 amino acids: CAWSQWTIDSGNTIYF. Here the CDR3 DNA reads TGTGCCTGGAGCCAGTGGACTATCGACTCTGGAAACACCATATATTTT.

This chain links TRBV7-8 with TRBJ2-1, with 14 bases matching TRBD2. This CDR3 comprises 18 residues. The trim removed 3 bases at V and 0 bases at J, leaving 4 bases unmatched. Germline-derived CDR1 and CDR2 are SGHVS and FQNEAQ. CDR3 nucleotides: TGTGCCAGCAGCTTCGGACTAGCGGGGGGATTCTCCTACAATGAGCAGTTCTTC. Protein sequence: CASSFGLAGGFSYNEQFF.

This chain connects TRBV5-4 to TRBJ2-3; no clear D. V gave up 4 bases and J gave up 2 bases, with 11 bases separating them. The germline V gene encodes CDR1 SGHNT and CDR2 YYREEE (reference sequence). This CDR3 is 14 amino acids long. CDR3 amino acids: CASSLLKLTDTQYF. DNA for the CDR3: TGTGCCAGCAGCCTATTGAAGCTCACAGATACGCAGTATTTT.

The rearrangement uses TRBV5-6 and TRBJ1-2; 9 bases are shared with TRBD1. V lost 4 bases, J lost 8 bases, and 9 bases stayed unmatched. The germline gives CDR1 SGHDT, CDR2 YYEEEE. The CDR3 is 14 residues long. The chain's CDR3 is CASSPGQGTRGYTF. The CDR3 DNA sequence: TGTGCCAGCAGCCCCGGACAGGGGACGAGGGGCTACACCTTC. The full variable domain, in which reference TRBV5-6 and TRBJ1-2 provide the parts outside the CDR3, is DAGVTQSPTHLIKTRGQQVTLRCSPKSGHDTVSWYQQALGQGPQFIFQYYEEEERQRGNFPDRFSGHQFPNYSSELNVNALLLGDSALYLCASSPGQGTRGYTFGSGTRLTVV.

V is TRBV5-4 and J is TRBJ2-7, with TRBD1 identical over 7 bases. The V gene end was trimmed by 4 bases and the J gene end by 0 bases; junction bases not matched to a gene: 10. The CDR3 has 16 residues. Germline CDR1 is SGHNT and CDR2 is YYREEE (reference sequence). CDR3 loop: CASSDGRTGFSYEQYF. CDR3 DNA sequence: TGTGCCAGCAGCGATGGAAGGACAGGATTCTCCTACGAGCAGTACTTC.

This rearrangement joins TRBV6-1 to TRBJ2-1; TRBD1 matches 7 bases. Germline-derived CDR1 and CDR2 are MNHNS and SASEGT. CDR3 length equals 15 residues. V dropped 3 bases and J dropped 6; count of bases not matched to a gene: 8. The CDR3 here is CASSEDRRYSNEQFF. The CDR3 nucleotides are TGTGCCAGCAGTGAGGACAGGCGATACAGCAATGAGCAGTTCTTC.

The chain joins TRBV28 to TRBJ1-1; 8 bases match TRBD1. The CDR3 consists of 14 residues. The germline CDR1 and CDR2 sequences are MDHEN and SYDVKM. The junction had 8 bases not matched to a gene; V was cut back by 6 bases and J by 5 bases. CDR3 DNA: TGTGCCAGCAGGCTCCGACAGGGGAAGACTGAAGCTTTCTTT. This gives the protein CASRLRQGKTEAFF.

This clone was seen a handful of times. This rearrangement joins TRBV3-1 (or the pseudogene TRBV3-2) to TRBJ2-5; D may be TRBD2 (5 bases). V lost 5 bases to trimming and J lost 1 base, with 8 bases between them. CDR3 length: 13 residues. CDR1 LGHDT and CDR2 YNNKEL come from the germline V gene (reference sequence). The CDR3 nucleotides read TGTGCCAGCAGCAGAGGACTCCAAGAGACCCAGTACTTC. As protein: CASSRGLQETQYF.

The chain uses TRBV5-4 and TRBJ2-1; 10 bases agree with TRBD1. The V and J ends lost 1 base and 1 base, in that order; junction bases with no gene match: 5. CDR1 and CDR2 (germline): SGHNT, YYREEE (reference sequence). There are 17 residues in the CDR3. CDR3: CASSLKGQGSSYNEQFF. The DNA for the CDR3 is TGTGCCAGCAGCTTGAAGGGACAGGGGTCATCCTACAATGAGCAGTTCTTC. Full variable domain (missing parts from reference TRBV5-4 and TRBJ2-1): ETGVTQSPTHLIKTRGQQVTLRCSSQSGHNTVSWYQQALGQGPQFIFQYYREEENGRGNFPPRFSGLQFPNYSSELNVNALELDDSALYLCASSLKGQGSSYNEQFFGPGTRLTVL.

The J gene is TRBJ2-2, the V gene TRBV9, with D tentatively TRBD1 (6 bases). The V gene lost 3 bases and the J gene lost 5 bases, with 11 bases spanning the gap. CDR3 length equals 14 residues. CDR1 is SGDLS and CDR2 is YYNGEE in the germline V gene. This chain's CDR3 is CASSALQGTGELFF. In DNA, the CDR3 is TGTGCCAGCAGCGCCCTCCAGGGGACCGGGGAGCTGTTTTTT.

The chain couples TRBV18 to TRBJ2-3; D is uncertain. Germline loops: CDR1 KGHSH, CDR2 LQKENI. The CDR3 is 14 amino acids. Trimming stripped 0 bases from V and 4 bases from J, with 8 bases between. The CDR3 reads CASSPPRSPDTQYF. DNA for the CDR3: TGTGCCAGCTCACCACCGAGGAGTCCAGATACGCAGTATTTT. The entire variable domain, with the rest obtained from reference TRBV18 and TRBJ2-3, is as follows: NAGVMQNPRHLVRRRGQEARLRCSPMKGHSHVYWYRQLPEEGLKFMVYLQKENIIDESGMPKERFSAEFPKEGPSILRIQQVVRGDSAAYFCASSPPRSPDTQYFGPGTRLTVL.

The chain couples TRBV2 to TRBJ2-3; 14 bases agree with TRBD2. V was pared by 4 bases and J by 4 bases, with 13 bases of the junction left unmatched. Germline V CDR1 and CDR2: SNHLY, FYNNEI. The CDR3 is 19 amino acids. CDR3 DNA: TGTGCCAGCAGTGTCAGTCTTAGGACTAGCGGGAGGAGGGCAGATACGCAGTATTTT. The encoded protein is CASSVSLRTSGRRADTQYF.

The genes are TRBV5-4 and TRBJ2-2; D perhaps matches TRBD1 (5 bases). The CDR3 extends over 13 amino acids. Per germline, CDR1 SGHNT and CDR2 YYREEE (reference sequence). The V and J ends lost 6 bases and 5 bases respectively, with 11 bases between them. CDR3 DNA: TGTGCCAGCACCTCTCAGGGTACCGGGGAGCTGTTTTTT. This sequence encodes CASTSQGTGELFF.

The chain has TRBV5-1 and TRBJ1-1; D is unresolved. V shed 4 bases and J shed 0 bases, with 16 bases lying between them. This CDR3 region has 16 residues. Germline loops: CDR1 SGHRS, CDR2 YFSETQ. CDR3 sequence reads: CASSLVADTMNTEAFF. The CDR3 nucleotides read TGCGCCAGCAGCCTTGTCGCGGATACTATGAACACTGAAGCTTTCTTT.

V usage is TRBV28 and J usage is TRBJ2-7, with D maybe TRBD2 (6 bases). The CDR3 has 15 residues. Trimming stripped 5 bases from V and 4 bases from J, with 18 bases between. Germline CDR1 is MDHEN and CDR2 is SYDVKM. The CDR3 sequence: CASSTQGAGRYEQYF. In DNA, the CDR3 is TGTGCCAGCAGTACCCAAGGGGCGGGGAGGTACGAGCAGTACTTC.

CDR3 sequence (DNA): TGTGCCAGTACCTCTCAGGGTGTCACAGATACGCAGTATTTT. Its protein is CASTSQGVTDTQYF. V gene TRBV19 combines with J gene TRBJ2-3; D is perhaps TRBD1 (5 bases). Germline values: CDR1 LNHDA, CDR2 SQIVND (reference sequence). This CDR3 comprises 14 residues. V lost 7 bases to trimming and J lost 2 bases, with 13 bases between them.

CDR3: CASSNPRGQSWDIQYF. In DNA form, the CDR3 reads TGTGCCAGCAGCAACCCCAGGGGGCAAAGTTGGGACATTCAGTACTTC. This chain connects TRBV21-1 to TRBJ2-4; whether TRBD1, the table's D call, matches the DNA was not checked. TRBV21-1 constitutes a pseudogene. The CDR3 extends over 16 amino acids.

The V call is TRBV9, the J call TRBJ2-3; D remains ambiguous. The CDR3 is 12 residues long. V dropped 4 bases and J dropped 6 bases, with 9 bases sitting between them. Germline loops: CDR1 SGDLS, CDR2 YYNGEE. CDR3 sequence reads: CASSLSFDTQYF. In DNA, the CDR3 is TGTGCCAGCAGCCTCTCGTTCGATACGCAGTATTTT.

In nucleotides, the CDR3 is TGTGCCAGTAGTCATTATCGGGCTAGCGGCAACACCGGGGAGCTGTTTTTT. Translated, it gives CASSHYRASGNTGELFF. V usage is TRBV19 and J usage is TRBJ2-2; TRBD2 aligns across 7 bases. Germline V gene lookup returns CDR1 LNHDA and CDR2 SQIVND (reference sequence). The CDR3 extends over 17 amino acids. V shed 5 bases and J 2 bases; nucleotides not matched to a gene: 11.

On this clone itself: The sample carries other DNA sequences with the same CDR3. The chain couples TRBV19 to TRBJ2-6; no clear D. The CDR3 covers 13 residues. Trimming removed 5 bases from V and 2 bases from J, with 4 bases in between. CDR1 and CDR2 (germline): LNHDA, SQIVND (reference sequence). The CDR3 DNA is TGTGCCAGTAGTCCCGCTGGGGCCAACGTCCTGACTTTC. Encoded protein: CASSPAGANVLTF.

The chain joins TRBV6-6 to TRBJ2-7; 7 nucleotides align to TRBD2. J was trimmed by 5 bases and V by 7 bases; bases with no gene match: 8. This CDR3 region has 13 residues. The V gene's germline CDR1 is MNHNY and CDR2 SVGAGI (reference sequence). The CDR3 loop reads CASNNQRGDEQYF. The CDR3 region has the DNA TGTGCCAGCAACAACCAACGGGGGGACGAGCAGTACTTC.